This T cell receptor beta chain is drawn from a study of PD-L1 blockade in urothelial cancer. The protocol was immunoSEQ multiplex PCR, while the TCRdb copy is restricted to in-frame clones and leaves out a portion. The table lists about 84,000 clones, 82% of them singletons. V shed 0 bases, J shed 3 bases, and the junction held 7 bases outside the gene matches. The CDR3 length is 17 residues. Source: PBMCs, taken around atezolizumab (anti-PD-L1) treatment. The clonotype originates from a man aged 65 to 85 with urothelial cancer. This sequence joins TRBV5-3 and TRBJ2-1; 9 nucleotides align to TRBD2. TRBV5-3 is treated as an ORF (open reading frame) with a function not yet certain. CDR3 bases: TGTGCCAGAAGCTTGGTCCTAGCGGGGAGACACTACAATGAGCAGTTCTTC. Translating gives CARSLVLAGRHYNEQFF.